This T cell receptor (beta chain) was captured by sequencing in a study of identifying expanded T cells in peripheral blood. Findings and limits, study-wide: Clone count variance between roughly 2-week samples rose with total template count. Differentially abundant clones: 1 to 1.5 between replicates, about 17 at approximately 13 days, approximately 18 at four.

J was trimmed by 3 bases and V by 6 bases; bases with no gene match: 5. The length of the CDR3 is 15 residues. Germline CDR1 is MNHEY and CDR2 is SMNVEV (reference sequence). Sequenced by immunoSEQ multiplex PCR; TCRdb stores in-frame clones only, minus some. The sample includes under 70,000 clones, about 90% of them seen just once. With regard to this clone: What it binds is unknown.

Sequenced: blood. The sequence was obtained from a person aged 18 to 69 in good health. The rearrangement links TRBV27 to TRBJ2-3, with TRBD2 matching 11 bases. This CDR3 reads CASRLSGGGTDTQYF. Here the CDR3 DNA reads TGTGCCAGCAGACTTAGCGGGGGGGGAACAGATACGCAGTATTTT.